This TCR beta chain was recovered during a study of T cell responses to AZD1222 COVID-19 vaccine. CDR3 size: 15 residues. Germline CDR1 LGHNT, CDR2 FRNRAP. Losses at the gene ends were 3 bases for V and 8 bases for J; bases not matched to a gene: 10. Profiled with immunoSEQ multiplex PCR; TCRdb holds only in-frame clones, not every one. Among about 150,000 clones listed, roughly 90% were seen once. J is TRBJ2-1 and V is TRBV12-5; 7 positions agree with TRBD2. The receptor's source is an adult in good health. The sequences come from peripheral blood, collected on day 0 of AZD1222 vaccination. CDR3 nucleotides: TGTGCTAGTGGTTTCTCGGTGGGGGGACTACATGAGCAGTTCTTC. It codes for CASGFSVGGLHEQFF.